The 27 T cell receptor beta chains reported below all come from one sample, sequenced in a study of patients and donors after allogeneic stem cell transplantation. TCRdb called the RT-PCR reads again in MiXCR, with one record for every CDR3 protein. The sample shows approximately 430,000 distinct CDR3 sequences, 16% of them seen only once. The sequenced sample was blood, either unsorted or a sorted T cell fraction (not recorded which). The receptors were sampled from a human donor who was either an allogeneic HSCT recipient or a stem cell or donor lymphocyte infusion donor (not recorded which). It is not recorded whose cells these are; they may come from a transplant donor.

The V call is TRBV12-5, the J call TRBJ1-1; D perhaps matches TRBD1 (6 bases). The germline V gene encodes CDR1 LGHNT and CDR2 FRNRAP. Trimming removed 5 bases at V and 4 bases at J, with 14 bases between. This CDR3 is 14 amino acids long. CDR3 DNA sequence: TGTGCTAGTGGTGCAGCACAGGGTGGCACTGAAGCTTTCTTT. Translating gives CASGAAQGGTEAFF.

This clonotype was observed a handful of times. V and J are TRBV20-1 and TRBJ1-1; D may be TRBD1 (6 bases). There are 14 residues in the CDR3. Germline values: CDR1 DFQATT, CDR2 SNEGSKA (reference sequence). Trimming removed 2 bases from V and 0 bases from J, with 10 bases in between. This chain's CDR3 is CSARPGTMNTEAFF. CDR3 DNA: TGCAGTGCTAGACCCGGGACAATGAACACTGAAGCTTTCTTT.

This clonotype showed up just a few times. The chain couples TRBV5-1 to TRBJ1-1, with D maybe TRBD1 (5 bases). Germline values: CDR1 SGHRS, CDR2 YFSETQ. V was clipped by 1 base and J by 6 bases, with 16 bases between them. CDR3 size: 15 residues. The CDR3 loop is CASSLYGWTIAEAFF. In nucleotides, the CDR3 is TGCGCCAGCAGCTTGTACGGCTGGACAATCGCTGAAGCTTTCTTT.

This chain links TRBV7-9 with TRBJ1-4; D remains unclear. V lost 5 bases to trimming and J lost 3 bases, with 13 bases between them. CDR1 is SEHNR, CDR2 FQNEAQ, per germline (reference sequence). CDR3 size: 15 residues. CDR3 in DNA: TGTGCCAGCAGCCCCGGGCAGGCGCCTAATGAAAAACTGTTTTTT. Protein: CASSPGQAPNEKLFF.

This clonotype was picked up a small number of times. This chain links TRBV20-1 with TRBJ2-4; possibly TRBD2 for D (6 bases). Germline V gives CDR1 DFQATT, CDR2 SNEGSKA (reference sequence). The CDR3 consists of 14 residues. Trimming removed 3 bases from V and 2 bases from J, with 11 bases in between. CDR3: CSARRGGTKNIQYF. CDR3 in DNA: TGCAGTGCTAGGAGGGGAGGAACCAAAAACATTCAGTACTTC.

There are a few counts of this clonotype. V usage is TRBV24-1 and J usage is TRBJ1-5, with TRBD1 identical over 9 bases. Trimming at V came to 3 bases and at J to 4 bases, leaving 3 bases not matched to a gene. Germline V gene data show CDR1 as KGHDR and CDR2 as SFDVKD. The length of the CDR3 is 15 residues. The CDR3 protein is CATSDRDRANQPQHF. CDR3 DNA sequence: TGTGCCACCAGTGATCGGGACAGGGCTAATCAGCCCCAGCATTTT.

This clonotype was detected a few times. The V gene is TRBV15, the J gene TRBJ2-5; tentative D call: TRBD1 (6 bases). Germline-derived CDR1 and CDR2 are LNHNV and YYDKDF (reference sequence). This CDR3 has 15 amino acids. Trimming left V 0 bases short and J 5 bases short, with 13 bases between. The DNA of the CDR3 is TGTGCCACCAGCAGAGATCCACAGGGATGGGAGACCCAGTACTTC. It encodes CATSRDPQGWETQYF.

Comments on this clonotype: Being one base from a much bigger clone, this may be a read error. CDR3 in DNA: TGTGCCAGCAGCTCTAGAACTAGCGGGAAATACGAGCAGTACTTC. This codes for CASSSRTSGKYEQYF. The V call is TRBV9, the J call TRBJ2-7; 10 bases map to TRBD2. Unmatched junction bases numbered 8, after V lost 4 bases and J lost 4 bases. Germline V gene lookup returns CDR1 SGDLS and CDR2 YYNGEE. This CDR3 region has 15 residues.

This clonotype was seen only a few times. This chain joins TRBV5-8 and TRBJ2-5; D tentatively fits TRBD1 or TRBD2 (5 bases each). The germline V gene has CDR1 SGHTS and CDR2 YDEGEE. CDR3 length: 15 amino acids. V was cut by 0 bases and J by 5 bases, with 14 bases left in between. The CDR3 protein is CASSLARDPRETQYF. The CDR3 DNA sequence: TGTGCCAGCAGCTTGGCTCGGGACCCTCGGGAGACCCAGTACTTC.

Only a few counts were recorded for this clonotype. The CDR3 coding sequence is TGTGCCAGCAGCCGCTACAGGGGCCACAATGAGCAGTTCTTC. This gives the protein CASSRYRGHNEQFF. The chain combines TRBV11-2 with TRBJ2-1; 7 nucleotides line up with TRBD1. This CDR3 is built from 14 residues. V gave up 5 bases and J gave up 5 bases; unmatched junction bases: 6. The germline CDR1 and CDR2 sequences are SGHAT and FQNNGV.

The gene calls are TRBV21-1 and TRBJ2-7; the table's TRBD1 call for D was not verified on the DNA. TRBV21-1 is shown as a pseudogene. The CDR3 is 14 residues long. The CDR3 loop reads CASSNRTGNYEQYF. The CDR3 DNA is TGTGCCAGCAGCAATCGGACAGGGAACTACGAGCAGTACTTC.

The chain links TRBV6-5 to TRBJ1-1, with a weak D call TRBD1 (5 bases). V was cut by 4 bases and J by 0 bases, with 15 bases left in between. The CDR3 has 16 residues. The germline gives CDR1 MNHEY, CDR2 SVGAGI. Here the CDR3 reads CASSSRGPRLNTEAFF. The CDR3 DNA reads TGTGCCAGCAGTTCCCGGGGCCCACGGCTGAACACTGAAGCTTTCTTT.

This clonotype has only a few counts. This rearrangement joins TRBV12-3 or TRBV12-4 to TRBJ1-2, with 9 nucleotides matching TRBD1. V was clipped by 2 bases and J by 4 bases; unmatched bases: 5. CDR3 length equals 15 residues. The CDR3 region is CASSLTGTGTYGYTF. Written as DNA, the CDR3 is TGTGCCAGCAGTTTAACCGGGACAGGGACCTATGGCTACACCTTC.

The DNA of the CDR3 is TGTGCCAGCAGTGCCCCACGACGGTCTAGCGGGAGCACAGATACGCAGTATTTT. Amino acids: CASSAPRRSSGSTDTQYF. The chain is built from TRBV6-1 and TRBJ2-3; 8 bases map to TRBD2. Germline V lookup: CDR1 MNHNS, CDR2 SASEGT. This CDR3 is 18 amino acids long. The junction had 12 bases not matched to a gene; V was cut back by 4 bases and J by 0 bases.

For the CDR3, the DNA is TGCAGTGCCAAAACAGGGGGTAATGAAAAACTGTTTTTT. Translated, it gives CSAKTGGNEKLFF. The chain links TRBV20-1 to TRBJ1-4; 8 nucleotides align to TRBD1. Per germline, CDR1 DFQATT and CDR2 SNEGSKA (reference sequence). J gave up 4 bases and V 6 bases, and 4 bases lay outside the gene matches. CDR3 length equals 13 residues.

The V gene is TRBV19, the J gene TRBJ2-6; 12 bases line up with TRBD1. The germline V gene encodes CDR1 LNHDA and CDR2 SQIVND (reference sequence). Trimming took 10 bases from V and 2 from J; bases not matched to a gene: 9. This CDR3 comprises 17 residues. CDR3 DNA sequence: TGTGCCACCGCATCCGGGACAGGGGGCCCTGGGGCCAACGTCCTGACTTTC. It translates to CATASGTGGPGANVLTF.

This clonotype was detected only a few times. CDR3 loop: CSVSGVVPLGYGYTF. CDR3 nucleotides: TGCAGCGTCTCTGGGGTGGTCCCACTCGGCTATGGCTACACCTTC. V gene TRBV29-1 combines with J gene TRBJ1-2, with D uncertain. The CDR3 consists of 15 residues. Germline assignment: CDR1 SQVTM and CDR2 ANQGSEA. Trimming cost V 6 bases and J 4 bases, with 21 bases left between them. Variable domain in full (rest from reference TRBV29-1 and TRBJ1-2): SAVISQKPSRDICQRGTSLTIQCQVDSQVTMMFWYRQQPGQSLTLIATANQGSEATYESGFVIDKFPISRPNLTFSTLTVSNMSPEDSSIYLCSVSGVVPLGYGYTFGSGTRLTVV.

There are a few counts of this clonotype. CDR3 region: CASSQEAVNYGYTF. DNA for the CDR3: TGTGCCAGCAGCCAAGAGGCGGTGAACTATGGCTACACCTTC. The V and J genes are TRBV4-2 and TRBJ1-2, with D unresolved. The CDR3 consists of 14 residues. Trimming removed 0 bases from V and 2 bases from J, with 7 bases in between. Germline V gene lookup returns CDR1 LGHNA and CDR2 YNFKEQ.

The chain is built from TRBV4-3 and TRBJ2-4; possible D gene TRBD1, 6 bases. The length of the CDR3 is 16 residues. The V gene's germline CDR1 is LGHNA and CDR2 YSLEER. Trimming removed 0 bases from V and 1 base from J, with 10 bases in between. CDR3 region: CASSQDLRGAKNIQYF. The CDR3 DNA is TGCGCCAGCAGCCAAGATCTTAGGGGGGCCAAAAACATTCAGTACTTC.

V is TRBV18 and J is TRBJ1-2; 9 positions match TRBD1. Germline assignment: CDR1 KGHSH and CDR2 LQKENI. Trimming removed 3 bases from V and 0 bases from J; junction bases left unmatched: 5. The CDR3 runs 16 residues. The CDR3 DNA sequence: TGTGCCAGCTCACCGACCGGGACAGGGACTAACTATGGCTACACCTTC. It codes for CASSPTGTGTNYGYTF.

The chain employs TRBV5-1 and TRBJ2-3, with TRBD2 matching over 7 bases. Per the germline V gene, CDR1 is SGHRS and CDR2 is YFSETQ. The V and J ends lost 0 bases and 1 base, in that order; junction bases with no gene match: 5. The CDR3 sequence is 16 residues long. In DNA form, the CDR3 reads TGCGCCAGCAGCTTGGGGCGCGGGAGCGGCACAGATACGCAGTATTTT. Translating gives CASSLGRGSGTDTQYF. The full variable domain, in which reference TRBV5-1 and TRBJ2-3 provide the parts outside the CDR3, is KAGVTQTPRYLIKTRGQQVTLSCSPISGHRSVSWYQQTPGQGLQFLFEYFSETQRNKGNFPGRFSGRQFSNSRSEMNVSTLELGDSALYLCASSLGRGSGTDTQYFGPGTRLTVL.

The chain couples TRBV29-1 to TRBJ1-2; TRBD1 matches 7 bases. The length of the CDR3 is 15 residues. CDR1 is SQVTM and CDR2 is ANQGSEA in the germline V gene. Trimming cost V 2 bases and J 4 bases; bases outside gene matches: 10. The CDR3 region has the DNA TGCAGCGTTGAACCGACAGGGAGTCGAAGCTATGGCTACACCTTC. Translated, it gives CSVEPTGSRSYGYTF.

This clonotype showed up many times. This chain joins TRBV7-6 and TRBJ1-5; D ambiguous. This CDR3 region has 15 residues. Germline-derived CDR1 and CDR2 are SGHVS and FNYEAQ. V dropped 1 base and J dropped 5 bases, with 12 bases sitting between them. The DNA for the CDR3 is TGTGCCAGCAGCTTAGTGGCAGGTCCATATCAGCCCCAGCATTTT. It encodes CASSLVAGPYQPQHF.

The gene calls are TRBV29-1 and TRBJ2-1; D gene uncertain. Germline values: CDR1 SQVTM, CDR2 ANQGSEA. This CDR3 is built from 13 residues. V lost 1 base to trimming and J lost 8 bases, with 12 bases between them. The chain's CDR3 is CSVEGASLDEQFF. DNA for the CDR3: TGCAGCGTTGAAGGCGCGAGTCTAGATGAGCAGTTCTTC.

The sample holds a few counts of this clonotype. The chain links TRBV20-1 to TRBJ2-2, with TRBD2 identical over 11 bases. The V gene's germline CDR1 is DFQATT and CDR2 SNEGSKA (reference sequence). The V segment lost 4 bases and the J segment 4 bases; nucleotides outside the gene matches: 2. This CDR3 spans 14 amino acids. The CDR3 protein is CSATGTSGTGELFF. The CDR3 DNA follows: TGCAGTGCTACCGGGACTAGCGGCACCGGGGAGCTGTTTTTT.

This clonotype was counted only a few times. CDR3 residues: CASSLARPAGNTIYF. The CDR3 DNA follows: TGTGCCAGCAGCTTAGCAAGACCCGCCGGAAACACCATATATTTT. The chain recombines TRBV7-9 with TRBJ1-3; D is uncertain. Germline lookup yields CDR1 SEHNR and CDR2 FQNEAQ (reference sequence). The length of the CDR3 is 15 residues. Trimming removed 0 bases from V and 4 bases from J, with 10 bases in between.

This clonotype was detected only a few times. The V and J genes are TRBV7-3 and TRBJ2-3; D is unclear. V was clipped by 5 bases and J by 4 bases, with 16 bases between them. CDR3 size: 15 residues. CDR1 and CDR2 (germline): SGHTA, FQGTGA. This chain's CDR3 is CASSPTKGSADTQYF. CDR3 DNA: TGTGCCAGCAGCCCTACTAAGGGAAGCGCAGATACGCAGTATTTT.